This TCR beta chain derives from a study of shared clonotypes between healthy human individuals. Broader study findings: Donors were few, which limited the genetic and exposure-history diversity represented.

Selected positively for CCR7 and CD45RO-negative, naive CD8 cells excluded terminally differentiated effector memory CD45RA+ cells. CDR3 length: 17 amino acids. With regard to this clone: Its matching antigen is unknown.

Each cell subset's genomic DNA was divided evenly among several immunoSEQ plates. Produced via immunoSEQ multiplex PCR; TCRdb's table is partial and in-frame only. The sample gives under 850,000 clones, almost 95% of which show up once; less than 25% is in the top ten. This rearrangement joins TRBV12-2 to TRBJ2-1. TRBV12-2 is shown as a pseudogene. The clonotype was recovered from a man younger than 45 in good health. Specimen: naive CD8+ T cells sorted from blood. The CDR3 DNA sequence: TGTGCAAGTCGCTCCCCACGGGCCCCTCTATCCTACAATGAGCAGTTCTTC. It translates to CASRSPRAPLSYNEQFF.